A selection of T cell receptor beta chains follows, all from one sample in a study of blood T cell repertoires in COVID-19. Clones were read by immunoSEQ multiplex PCR, and TCRdb kept only the in-frame ones, dropping some. The profile shows 250,000 to 300,000 clones, approximately 87% of them singletons. Specimen: peripheral blood. These receptor sequences come from a woman aged 40 to 55 who had recovered from COVID-19. CDR3s include the opening cysteine and the closing phenylalanine or tryptophan. Each record gives: V gene, D gene, CDR3 protein. The D gene is left open where the match is weak.

v_call: TRBV6-5; d_call: -; cdr3_aa: CASSSGTYTYEQYF
v_call: TRBV7-2; d_call: TRBD1; cdr3_aa: CASSPRTGFGYTF
v_call: TRBV11-2; d_call: TRBD2; cdr3_aa: CASSPTSGGAKETQYF
v_call: TRBV2; d_call: -; cdr3_aa: CASSEGSGEKLFF
v_call: TRBV20-1; d_call: -; cdr3_aa: CSASGRSSYNEQFF
v_call: TRBV30; d_call: -; cdr3_aa: CAWSVVGGIQYF
v_call: TRBV13; d_call: TRBD1; cdr3_aa: CASSLITSGQGGAFF
v_call: TRBV2; d_call: TRBD2; cdr3_aa: CASSEVTSGIGDTQYF
v_call: TRBV6-2/TRBV6-3; d_call: TRBD1; cdr3_aa: CASSITGVIAVNTEAFF
v_call: TRBV10-1; d_call: TRBD2; cdr3_aa: CASSESLGGRSTTDTQYF
v_call: TRBV11-2; d_call: -; cdr3_aa: CASSPAVANVLTF
v_call: TRBV7-2; d_call: TRBD1; cdr3_aa: CASSAYRGGTEAFF
v_call: TRBV7-9; d_call: -; cdr3_aa: CASSSPGREGPYGYTF
v_call: TRBV9; d_call: TRBD2; cdr3_aa: CASSALPGGSSYNEQFF
v_call: TRBV5-1; d_call: -; cdr3_aa: CASSPGHSGHGYTF
v_call: TRBV10-3; d_call: TRBD1; cdr3_aa: CAISGGQGVQETQYF
v_call: TRBV4-3; d_call: TRBD1; cdr3_aa: CASSQDLPGGGYGYTF
v_call: TRBV3-1/TRBV3-2; d_call: TRBD1; cdr3_aa: CASSLGQAFYEQYF
v_call: TRBV5-1; d_call: -; cdr3_aa: CASSLDEEDTQYF
v_call: TRBV30; d_call: -; cdr3_aa: CAWSVDRDQPQHF
v_call: TRBV7-2; d_call: TRBD1; cdr3_aa: CASSFTGDNEQFF
v_call: TRBV18; d_call: -; cdr3_aa: CASSPTGGGSYNSPLHF